The entry below describes one TCR beta chain. Its antigen is as yet unknown. This CDR3 spans 15 amino acids. Trimming left V 4 bases short and J 6 bases short, with 19 bases between. Germline CDR1 reads MNHEY; CDR2 reads SMNVEV (reference sequence). A 200 ng quantity of DNA, about 30,000 T cell genomes, went into the sorted-subset replicate PCRs. Sequencing was performed with immunoSEQ multiplex PCR; in TCRdb, only in-frame clones are kept and a portion is missing. The table includes hundreds of thousands of clones, about 92% detected once. Naive CD8 cells lacked CD45RO, underwent positive selection for CCR7 and left out terminally differentiated effector memory CD45RA+ cells. These data originate in a study of shared clonotypes between healthy human individuals. Looking at the study overall: Researchers drew samples from two women and a few men aged 18 to 49. The study's findings and limits: A generally larger estimated richness was seen in naive subsets than in memory subsets.

This TCR derives from a man aged 25-45 years in good health. The specimen sequenced was naive CD8+ T cells sorted from blood. The chain is built from TRBV27 and TRBJ2-7, with D perhaps given as TRBD1 or TRBD2 (5 bases each). The CDR3 is CASSSLNGTRVEQYF. The CDR3 DNA sequence: TGTGCCAGCAGTTCTCTCAACGGGACCCGCGTCGAGCAGTACTTC.